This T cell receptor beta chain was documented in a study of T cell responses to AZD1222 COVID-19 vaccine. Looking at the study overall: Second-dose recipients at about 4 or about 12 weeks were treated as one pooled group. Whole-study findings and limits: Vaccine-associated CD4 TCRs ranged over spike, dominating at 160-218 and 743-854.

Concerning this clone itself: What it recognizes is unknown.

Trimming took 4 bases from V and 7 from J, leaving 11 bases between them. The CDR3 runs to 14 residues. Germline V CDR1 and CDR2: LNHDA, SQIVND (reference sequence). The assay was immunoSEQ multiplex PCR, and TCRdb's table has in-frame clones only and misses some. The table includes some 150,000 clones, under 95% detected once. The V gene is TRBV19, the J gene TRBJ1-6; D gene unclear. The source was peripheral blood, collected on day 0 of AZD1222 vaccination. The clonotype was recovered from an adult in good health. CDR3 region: CASSNVGDNSPLHF. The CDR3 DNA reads TGTGCCAGTAGTAACGTGGGAGACAATTCACCCCTCCACTTT.